This T cell receptor (beta chain) was retrieved from a study of follicular helper T cells after annual influenza vaccination (dated by TCRdb to about 2017). About the full investigation: Blood was drawn on days 0, 7 and 28 after each seasonal influenza vaccination. To look at recall of cTfh clones, some subjects were tracked through successive annual vaccinations covering the 2013-2014, 2014-2015 and 2015-2016 seasons. One week after vaccination, a second recruited cohort of about a dozen subjects (Table S1) displayed a similar ICOS+CD38+ cTfh response. Multi-year samples were obtained from about 6 subjects, with two vaccination seasons covered for a few subjects and three seasons covered for two subjects. Samples from 2013-2014 were cryopreserved, whereas samples from 2015 were processed immediately after collection.

With regard to this clone: The antigen it recognizes is unknown. Base quality data are lacking; no much larger clone is found one base away.

The CDR3 contains 15 residues, cysteine and phenylalanine counted. Just the 45-base CDR3 DNA is kept, in frame starting at base 1. V lost 5 bases and J lost 0 bases; the stretch between them is 11 bases long. CDR1 and CDR2 are drawn from the germline V gene: SGDLS, YYNGEE. The study at large found these results: Day 7 ICOS+CD38+ clones were most often found later in ICOS-CD38- cTfh, suggesting that subset may serve as a memory reservoir. ICOS+CD38+ cTfh clonality correlated with the frequency of that population, and its change correlated with the change in circulating plasmablast frequency. Only roughly 8.5-20% of analyzed cells yielded productive TCRB sequences, so sampling of rare clonotypes was not possible. A recurrent oligoclonal ICOS+CD38+ cTfh response containing tetramer and AIM influenza-specific clonotypes was recalled by successive annual vaccinations. When influenza clone enrichment was assessed, the possibility that the much larger non-cTfh compartments were undersampled could not be excluded.

The protocol used for the library was the immunoSEQ multiplex PCR assay. Adaptive Biotechnologies handled the TCRB amplification, library preparation, sequencing and preliminary bioinformatics at Survey level resolution. In the source study's methods: In R, clonality was calculated as 1 minus the normalized Shannon entropy, and the Gini index was computed using the R package ineq. The overlap score was defined as the summed counts of shared sequences divided by the total counts of all sequences in both compared samples. Fisher's exact test, with an assumed theoretical repertoire of 10^7 TCRB sequences, was used to assess the significance of shared clonotypes. TCRdb's version of the immuneACCESS table is confined to in-frame rearrangements and falls short of the full clone set. An unresolved V gene accounts for under half of the shortfall where checked; the remainder is of unknown origin. The D gene and trimming were derived from the DNA, and the V and J assignments and clone size from that table. Within this sample are some 10,000 clones, with 70% to 85% of them counted one time only. The ten largest clones capture roughly 0.9% of the sample.

TCRB sequencing was used to follow sorted CD4 subsets from the blood of adults before and after they were given the seasonal inactivated influenza vaccine (Fluvarix). To be eligible, subjects had to be community-dwelling and could not have received an influenza vaccine during the previous 6 months. Reasons for exclusion included contraindications to influenza vaccine, substance abuse, HIV/AIDS, active malignancy, immunomodulatory medication, and active illness such as respiratory infection. Per time point, between roughly 35 and 100 mL of blood was sampled. Ficoll-Paque PLUS or SepMate separation was used to isolate PBMC. As a non-Tfh comparison subset, CXCR5- memory CD4 T cells were sorted. Cell subsets were sorted from PBMC on a BD FACS Aria before DNA extraction.

The source material was CXCR5- memory CD4+ T cells sorted from blood, sampled 6 weeks after influenza vaccination. What this sample's cell subset or site label stands for: CXCR5- memory CD4 T cells. The TCR sequence derives from an adult who received the influenza vaccine. In this chain, TRBV9 is recombined with TRBJ2-2; tentative D gene TRBD1, with 6 bases matching. The CDR3 corresponds to CASSAGAANTGELFF. The bases are TGTGCCAGCAGTGCAGGGGCCGCGAACACCGGGGAGCTGTTTTTT.